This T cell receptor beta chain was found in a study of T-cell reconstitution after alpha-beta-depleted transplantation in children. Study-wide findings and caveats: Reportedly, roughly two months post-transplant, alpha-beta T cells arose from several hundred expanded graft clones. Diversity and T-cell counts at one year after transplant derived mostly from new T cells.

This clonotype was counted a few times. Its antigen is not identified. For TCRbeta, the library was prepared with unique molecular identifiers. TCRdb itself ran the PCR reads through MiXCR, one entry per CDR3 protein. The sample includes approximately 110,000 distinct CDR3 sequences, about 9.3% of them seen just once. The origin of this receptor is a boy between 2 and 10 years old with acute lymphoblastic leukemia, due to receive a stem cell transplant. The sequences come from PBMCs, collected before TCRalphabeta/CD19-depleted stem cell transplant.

Here the CDR3 DNA reads TGCAGTGCTAGAGTAGGGGGAAACAATCAGCCCCAGCATTTT. Translated: CSARVGGNNQPQHF. The rearrangement links TRBV20-1 to TRBJ1-5; the D gene is possibly TRBD1 (6 bases). Trimming cost V 1 base and J 3 bases, with 10 bases left between them. Germline assignment: CDR1 DFQATT and CDR2 SNEGSKA (reference sequence). This CDR3 spans 14 amino acids.